This T cell receptor beta chain comes out of a study of vaccination effects on CD4 cells after COVID-19. Study in general: It was a median of 72 days after the second dose that post-vaccine samples were obtained.

Antigen-specific CD4+ T cells were expanded (with viral peptide pools) by the ViraFEST assay ahead of sequencing. CD4+ T cell isolation took place after 10 days of culture. The cohort was immunized with two doses of either the BNT162b2 or mRNA-1273 vaccine. Each culture well received a few million PBMC. These cells were then cultured in IMDM with roughly 9 IU/ml IL-2 and about 9.9 ug/ml peptides. The authors replaced half the medium with IL-2 medium on days 3 and 7. Data came from immunoSEQ multiplex PCR; TCRdb stores just in-frame clones and leaves some out. The sample records around 67,000 clones, approximately 80% being singletons. The CDR3 loop spans 13 amino acids. Deletions cut 4 bases from V and 9 bases from J, with 14 bases between. Per germline, CDR1 SGHDT and CDR2 YYEEEE. Comment on this clone: Its target is unknown.

The study, taken as a whole, reports: Clones induced by infection and by vaccine showed marked clonal contraction late after vaccination.

The sequencing used CD4+ T cells from PBMCs cultured with HCoV-229E spike peptides, collected after COVID-19 vaccination. The rearrangement uses TRBV5-6 and TRBJ2-1, with a possible D match to TRBD2 (6 bases). The receptor was isolated from a human donor who received a COVID-19 vaccine. CDR3: CASSLGRGGEQFF. The CDR3 DNA reads as TGTGCCAGCAGCCTCGGTCGGGGAGGTGAGCAGTTCTTC.